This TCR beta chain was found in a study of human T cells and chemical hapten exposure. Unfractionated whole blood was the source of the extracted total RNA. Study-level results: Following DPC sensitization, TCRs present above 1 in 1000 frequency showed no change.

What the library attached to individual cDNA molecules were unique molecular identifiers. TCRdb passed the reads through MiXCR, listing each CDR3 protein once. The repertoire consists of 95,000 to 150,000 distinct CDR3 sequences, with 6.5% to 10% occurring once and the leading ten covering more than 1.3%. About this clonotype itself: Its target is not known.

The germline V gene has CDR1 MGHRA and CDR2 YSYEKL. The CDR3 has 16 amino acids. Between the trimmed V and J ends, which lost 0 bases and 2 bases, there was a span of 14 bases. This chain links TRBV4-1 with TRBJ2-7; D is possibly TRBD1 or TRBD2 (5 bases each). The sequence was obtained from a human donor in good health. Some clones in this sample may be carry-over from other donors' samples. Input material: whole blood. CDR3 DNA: TGCGCCAGCAGCCAAGATAGGACCCAGGGAGCCTACGAGCAGTACTTC. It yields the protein CASSQDRTQGAYEQYF.